Below are 11 T cell receptor beta chains sequenced from a single sample in a study of blood T cells in healthy people across ages. A second PCR, run for roughly 7 to 12 cycles, used a sample-barcoded 5' primer plus a J-beta primer mix. Each CDR3 protein is one row after TCRdb ran MiXCR on the 5' RACE reads. The table lists over 1,200,000 distinct CDR3 sequences, almost 60% of them singletons. Sequencing was done on a sample of blood. The source is a man between 18 and 35 years old in good health.

J is TRBJ2-3 and V is TRBV20-1, with TRBD2 identical over 9 bases. Germline V gene lookup returns CDR1 DFQATT and CDR2 SNEGSKA (reference sequence). CDR3 length equals 16 residues. The V segment lost 3 bases and the J segment 5 bases; nucleotides outside the gene matches: 12. In DNA, the CDR3 is TGCAGTGCTAGGGGTCGAGCGGGGGGAAGCGGAGATACGCAGTATTTT. Its protein is CSARGRAGGSGDTQYF.

The rearrangement links TRBV4-1 to TRBJ2-1; 7 nucleotides line up with TRBD2. There are 15 residues in the CDR3. The trim removed 2 bases at V and 3 bases at J, leaving 4 bases unmatched. Per the germline V gene, CDR1 is MGHRA and CDR2 is YSYEKL. DNA of the CDR3: TGCGCCAGCAGCCAATTCCTAGCGGACTACAATGAGCAGTTCTTC. Its protein is CASSQFLADYNEQFF.

In this sample, this clonotype turned up many times. The chain has TRBV29-1 and TRBJ2-7; D not resolved. The V gene lost 7 bases and the J gene lost 3 bases, with 19 bases spanning the gap. The CDR3 has 14 amino acids. CDR1 SQVTM and CDR2 ANQGSEA come from the germline V gene. CDR3 coding DNA: TGCAGCGCTGGTTCGGTGCGGACGTACTACGAGCAGTACTTC. Protein: CSAGSVRTYYEQYF.

This clonotype was found a few times. This CDR3 reads CSADLAGVEQYF. The CDR3 DNA is TGCAGTGCTGATCTAGCGGGAGTCGAGCAGTACTTC. The gene calls are TRBV20-1 and TRBJ2-7, with TRBD2 matching 10 bases. The CDR3 runs to 12 residues. The V segment lost 5 bases and the J segment 6 bases; nucleotides outside the gene matches: 4. The germline gives CDR1 DFQATT, CDR2 SNEGSKA (reference sequence).

V usage is TRBV7-2 and J usage is TRBJ2-3; the match to TRBD2 covers 12 bases. The ends lost 6 bases at V and 11 bases at J; junction bases unmatched: 9. The CDR3 is made up of 14 amino acids. Germline-derived CDR1 and CDR2 are SGHTA and FQGNSA. Here the CDR3 reads CASSYLLAGGGQYF. The CDR3 nucleotides are TGTGCCAGCAGTTACCTACTAGCGGGGGGTGGGCAGTATTTT.

The chain links TRBV27 to TRBJ1-3; D remains unclear. The V gene's germline CDR1 is MNHEY and CDR2 SMNVEV (reference sequence). V lost 4 bases and J 0 bases, leaving 7 bases between the germline ends. This CDR3 has 14 amino acids. CDR3: CASSWTSSGNTIYF. The CDR3 region has the DNA TGTGCCAGCAGTTGGACCTCCTCTGGAAACACCATATATTTT.

The gene calls are TRBV29-1 and TRBJ2-7; TRBD1 aligns across 7 bases. V shed 3 bases, J shed 0 bases, and the junction held 5 bases outside the gene matches. Germline CDR1 is SQVTM and CDR2 is ANQGSEA. This CDR3 has 14 amino acids. This CDR3 is CSVEKGGDSYEQYF. Here the CDR3 DNA reads TGCAGCGTTGAGAAAGGGGGCGACTCCTACGAGCAGTACTTC.

V gene TRBV29-1 combines with J gene TRBJ2-1; D call uncertain. Looked up from germline, CDR1 is SQVTM and CDR2 is ANQGSEA. Between the trimmed V and J ends, which lost 4 bases and 9 bases, there was a span of 7 bases. The CDR3 extends over 10 amino acids. The CDR3 sequence: CSVVVTEQFF. DNA of the CDR3: TGCAGCGTTGTGGTGACTGAGCAGTTCTTC.

The genes are TRBV20-1 and TRBJ2-1, with a weak D call TRBD2 (6 bases). Deletions cut 1 base from V and 7 bases from J, with 17 bases between. Germline V gene data show CDR1 as DFQATT and CDR2 as SNEGSKA (reference sequence). The CDR3 spans 15 residues. CDR3 sequence (DNA): TGCAGTGCTAGAGGGGTTGTCGGGGGAAGAAATGAGCAGTTCTTC. It encodes CSARGVVGGRNEQFF.

The chain is built from TRBV7-9 and TRBJ2-5; D may be TRBD1 (6 bases). The CDR3 covers 14 residues. The V end lost 5 bases, the J end lost 6 bases, and 16 bases lay between the germline ends. Germline V gene sequence: CDR1 SEHNR, CDR2 FQNEAQ (reference sequence). Here the CDR3 reads CASSDEQGGQTQYF. CDR3 bases: TGTGCCAGCAGCGACGAACAGGGCGGGCAGACCCAGTACTTC.

This clonotype was recorded at least ten times. V is TRBV12-3 or TRBV12-4 and J is TRBJ2-1; TRBD1 or TRBD2 may be the D gene (5 bases each). V lost 2 bases, J lost 7 bases, and 24 bases lay in between. The length of the CDR3 is 18 residues. The CDR3, as DNA: TGTGCCAGCAGTTTAAGGCAGGGCTCCGGGACCCGCCCTAATGAGCAGTTCTTC. Protein sequence: CASSLRQGSGTRPNEQFF.